A selection of T cell receptor beta chains follows, all from one sample in a study of T-cell memory formation after mild COVID-19. TCRdb reprocessed the 5' RACE reads with MiXCR, giving one entry per CDR3 protein. Here the sample spans tens of thousands of distinct CDR3 sequences, more than 7% being singletons. Sequencing used PBMCs or a T cell subset sorted from them (not recorded which). These receptors all come from a man aged 18 to 29 who had mild COVID-19 (a few samples of this study predate the infection). Cell type and time point are not known. CDR3s include the opening cysteine and the closing phenylalanine or tryptophan. Fields, in order: V gene, CDR3 length, D gene, clone size, J gene, CDR3 DNA, CDR3 protein. D genes are given only for firm matches. Where a row states a size, it is once, few, many or the class of an expanded clone; other rows omit it.

V: TRBV10-1
length: 13
D: -
size: -
J: TRBJ2-4
DNA: TGCGCCAGCAGTGTAGGGATGGGAAACATTCAGTACTTC
CDR3: CASSVGMGNIQYF

V: TRBV4-2
length: 16
D: TRBD1
size: few
J: TRBJ1-5
DNA: TGTGCCAGCAGCCAAGATTTGGGGACAGCTAGTCAGCCCCAGCATTTT
CDR3: CASSQDLGTASQPQHF

V: TRBV7-6
length: 15
D: TRBD1
size: few
J: TRBJ2-3
DNA: TGTGCCAGCAGCTGGACAGGGGTCGTCACAGATACGCAGTATTTT
CDR3: CASSWTGVVTDTQYF

V: TRBV18
length: 15
D: -
size: -
J: TRBJ2-7
DNA: TGTGCCAGCTCACCGATGAGAGACAGCTCCTACGAGCAGTACTTC
CDR3: CASSPMRDSSYEQYF

V: TRBV19
length: 13
D: -
size: few
J: TRBJ2-3
DNA: TGTGCCAGTAGTATCCAGGCAACAGATACGCAGTATTTT
CDR3: CASSIQATDTQYF

V: TRBV7-2
length: 14
D: TRBD1
size: few
J: TRBJ1-3
DNA: TGTGCCAGCAGCGATAGACAGGGTCGAAACACCATATATTTT
CDR3: CASSDRQGRNTIYF

V: TRBV4-1
length: 16
D: TRBD1
size: few
J: TRBJ2-7
DNA: TGCGCCAGCAGCCAGGCTCCGGGACAGGGGGCCTACGAGCAGTACTTC
CDR3: CASSQAPGQGAYEQYF

V: TRBV20-1
length: 13
D: TRBD1
size: few
J: TRBJ1-2
DNA: TGCAGTGCTTACCAGGGGGCGGGCTATGGCTACACCTTC
CDR3: CSAYQGAGYGYTF

V: TRBV7-3
length: 18
D: TRBD1
size: -
J: TRBJ1-1
DNA: TGTGCCAGCAGCCCCTCCCGGACCGGGACAGGGTTGCACACTGAAGCTTTCTTT
CDR3: CASSPSRTGTGLHTEAFF

V: TRBV7-9
length: 14
D: -
size: -
J: TRBJ1-4
DNA: TGTGCCAGCAGCTTAGCAGCTTTGTCTGAAAAACTGTTTTTT
CDR3: CASSLAALSEKLFF

V: TRBV4-2
length: 12
D: TRBD2
size: few
J: TRBJ2-1
DNA: TGTGCCAGCAGCGGGGGGGACAATGAGCAGTTCTTC
CDR3: CASSGGDNEQFF

V: TRBV6-5
length: 15
D: -
size: few
J: TRBJ2-7
DNA: TGTGCCAGCAGTAGGCGAGGCCTCAGCTCCTACGAGCAGTACTTC
CDR3: CASSRRGLSSYEQYF

V: TRBV11-1
length: 15
D: -
size: many
J: TRBJ2-6
DNA: TGTGCCAGCAGCCCGGACAGATCCGGGGCCAACGTCCTGACTTTC
CDR3: CASSPDRSGANVLTF

V: TRBV6-1
length: 14
D: TRBD1
size: -
J: TRBJ1-4
DNA: TGTGCGACAAGACAGGGTGCAACTAATGAAAAACTGTTTTTT
CDR3: CATRQGATNEKLFF

V: TRBV12-3/TRBV12-4
length: 14
D: -
size: -
J: TRBJ2-6
DNA: TGTGCCAGCAGTTTGAAGAAGGGGGCCAACGTCCTGACTTTC
CDR3: CASSLKKGANVLTF

V: TRBV4-1
length: 16
D: -
size: -
J: TRBJ2-5
DNA: TGCGCCAGCAGCCAAGATCAATGGCAGGACCCCCCGGCCCAGTACTTC
CDR3: CASSQDQWQDPPAQYF

V: TRBV29-1
length: 12
D: -
size: many
J: TRBJ2-5
DNA: TGCAGCGTTGAAGACTCGGAAGAGACCCAGTACTTC
CDR3: CSVEDSEETQYF

V: TRBV5-1
length: 14
D: -
size: -
J: TRBJ1-2
DNA: TGCGCCAGCAGCTTGGCTGCCGCCTTAAACGGCTACACCTTC
CDR3: CASSLAAALNGYTF

V: TRBV5-8
length: 15
D: TRBD1
size: -
J: TRBJ2-1
DNA: TGTGCCAGCAGCCGGCCGGGACAGGGTTTCAATGAGCAGTTCTTC
CDR3: CASSRPGQGFNEQFF

V: TRBV7-8
length: 13
D: -
size: medium-sized
J: TRBJ2-2
DNA: TGTGCCAGCAGGAACACGAACACCGGGGAGCTGTTTTTT
CDR3: CASRNTNTGELFF

V: TRBV7-8
length: 16
D: TRBD2
size: many
J: TRBJ2-3
DNA: TGTGCCAGCAGCTTAGGACTAGCGGGGGGGATAGATACGCAGTATTTT
CDR3: CASSLGLAGGIDTQYF

V: TRBV11-3
length: 15
D: TRBD2
size: few
J: TRBJ2-3
DNA: TGTGCCAGCAGCTCACCGGGGGGTCCGAGGGATACGCAGTATTTT
CDR3: CASSSPGGPRDTQYF

V: TRBV7-8
length: 15
D: TRBD1
size: few
J: TRBJ1-6
DNA: TGTGCCAGCAGCACAGAGGGACAGCTCGATTCACCCCTCCACTTT
CDR3: CASSTEGQLDSPLHF

V: TRBV20-1
length: 11
D: -
size: -
J: TRBJ2-3
DNA: TGCAGTGCTCGGGCCAGAGATACGCAGTATTTT
CDR3: CSARARDTQYF

V: TRBV5-1
length: 14
D: -
size: few
J: TRBJ2-3
DNA: TGCGCCAGCAGCCCCGGGAGTCTCTCAGATACGCAGTATTTT
CDR3: CASSPGSLSDTQYF

V: TRBV29-1
length: 13
D: -
size: many
J: TRBJ2-5
DNA: TGCAGCGTGGCCCTACAGGACCAAGAGACCCAGTACTTC
CDR3: CSVALQDQETQYF

V: TRBV20-1
length: 14
D: TRBD1
size: medium-sized
J: TRBJ2-7
DNA: TGCAGTGCTAGACCCCCTAACAGGGGTCCCGAGCAGTACTTC
CDR3: CSARPPNRGPEQYF

V: TRBV18
length: 15
D: -
size: few
J: TRBJ2-6
DNA: TGTGCCAGCTCACCAGGGATTTCTGGGGCCAACGTCCTGACTTTC
CDR3: CASSPGISGANVLTF

V: TRBV7-3
length: 17
D: -
size: many
J: TRBJ2-1
DNA: TGTGCCAGCAGTTCTCAGGGTGCGGGGGCTTCCTACAATGAGCAGTTCTTC
CDR3: CASSSQGAGASYNEQFF

V: TRBV3-1
length: 14
D: TRBD2
size: -
J: TRBJ2-7
DNA: TGTGCCAGCAGCCAAGTGGCTAGCGGATCCGAGCAGTACTTC
CDR3: CASSQVASGSEQYF

V: TRBV11-2
length: 16
D: -
size: many
J: TRBJ2-3
DNA: TGTGCCAGCAGATTCGGGACCGCCGTTGGGACAGATACGCAGTATTTT
CDR3: CASRFGTAVGTDTQYF

V: TRBV29-1
length: 12
D: -
size: few
J: TRBJ1-1
DNA: TGCAGCGCCGATCGGGGGACCTTTGAAGCTTTCTTT
CDR3: CSADRGTFEAFF

V: TRBV28
length: 12
D: -
size: many
J: TRBJ2-3
DNA: TGTGCCAGCAGCTCCACTGGCGATACGCAGTATTTT
CDR3: CASSSTGDTQYF

V: TRBV9
length: 16
D: -
size: -
J: TRBJ1-6
DNA: TGTGCCAGCAGCGTAGCGGCCACCCGATATAATTCACCCCTCCACTTT
CDR3: CASSVAATRYNSPLHF

V: TRBV6-2/TRBV6-3
length: 15
D: TRBD2
size: -
J: TRBJ2-4
DNA: TGTGCCAGCAGTTACGCTGGCGGGGGGAAAAACATTCAGTACTTC
CDR3: CASSYAGGGKNIQYF

V: TRBV7-2
length: 13
D: -
size: many
J: TRBJ2-3
DNA: TGTGCCAGCAGCTTAGTTTTAACAGATACGCAGTATTTT
CDR3: CASSLVLTDTQYF

V: TRBV20-1
length: 16
D: TRBD2
size: -
J: TRBJ2-5
DNA: TGCAGTGCTAGAGGGGGGCTAGCGGGGAGCCAAGAGACCCAGTACTTC
CDR3: CSARGGLAGSQETQYF

V: TRBV5-1
length: 13
D: -
size: many
J: TRBJ2-7
DNA: TGCGCCAGCAGCATCGATCAAACAGGGGAGCAGTACTTC
CDR3: CASSIDQTGEQYF

V: TRBV20-1
length: 13
D: -
size: many
J: TRBJ1-4
DNA: TGCAGTGCTAGGGACAGTTTGGTTGAAAAACTGTTTTTT
CDR3: CSARDSLVEKLFF

V: TRBV4-3
length: 14
D: -
size: many
J: TRBJ2-1
DNA: TGCGCCAGCAGCCAAGAAGGGTGGGAACCTGAGCAGTTCTTC
CDR3: CASSQEGWEPEQFF

V: TRBV5-1
length: 16
D: TRBD2
size: many
J: TRBJ2-3
DNA: TGCGCCAGCAGCCGGCTAGCGGGGGGGCAGTCAGATACGCAGTATTTT
CDR3: CASSRLAGGQSDTQYF

V: TRBV5-6
length: 11
D: -
size: -
J: TRBJ2-5
DNA: TGTGCCAGCAGCGCTCAAGAGACCCAGTACTTC
CDR3: CASSAQETQYF